These 23 T cell receptor beta chains were all obtained from the same sample, sequenced in a study of cytomegalovirus exposure and HLA in healthy donors (dated by TCRdb to the late 2010s). The method behind the library was the immunoSEQ multiplex PCR assay. The multiplex PCR relied on a mix of 60 forward primers for TCR Vbeta segments and 13 reverse primers for TCR Jbeta segments. Not all clones reach the TCRdb copy of this immuneACCESS table, which keeps in-frame sequences only. Checked studies attribute under half of the gap to unresolved V genes and leave the rest unexplained. This sample has tens of thousands of clones in its table, and under 85% of those were observed once. The top ten clonotypes cover under 4% of the sample. The sample consisted of PBMCs. The receptor set was obtained from a woman aged 40-49 years in good health and CMV-seronegative.

The chain carries TRBV28 and TRBJ1-6, with 9 bases fitting TRBD1. With 5 bases clipped from V and 8 bases from J, the junction kept 4 bases outside the gene matches. CDR3 length: 14 amino acids. Per the germline V gene, CDR1 is MDHEN and CDR2 is SYDVKM. The CDR3, as DNA: TGTGCCAGCAGTAAGACAGGGGGGGATTCACCCCTCCACTTT. Its translation is CASSKTGGDSPLHF.

Only a few counts were recorded for this clone. The genes are TRBV19 and TRBJ2-7; 9 bases align to TRBD2. Germline CDR1 reads LNHDA; CDR2 reads SQIVND (reference sequence). The length of the CDR3 is 15 residues. V gave up 6 bases and J gave up 2 bases; unmatched junction bases: 8. The CDR3 DNA is TGTGCCAGTAGCCCGGGACTAGCAAGAACCTACGAGCAGTACTTC. It is translated as CASSPGLARTYEQYF.

This clone was counted between two and nine times. The chain has TRBV27 and TRBJ2-3; D might be TRBD1 (5 bases). This CDR3 region has 11 residues. Germline assignment: CDR1 MNHEY and CDR2 SMNVEV (reference sequence). Deletions cut 5 bases from V and 9 bases from J, with 9 bases between. The CDR3 sequence: CASSPGLTQYF. The DNA of the CDR3 is TGTGCCAGCAGTCCAGGGTTGACGCAGTATTTT.

This chain connects TRBV19 to TRBJ1-5, with D possibly matching TRBD1 (6 bases). Germline assignment: CDR1 LNHDA and CDR2 SQIVND (reference sequence). The CDR3 runs 14 residues. V was shortened by 0 bases and J by 7 bases, with 10 bases between the two germline ends. CDR3 DNA: TGTGCCAGTAGTATAGAGGGGGCGAGACAGCCCCAGCATTTT. Residues: CASSIEGARQPQHF.

The chain has TRBV19 and TRBJ2-7; the match to TRBD1 covers 7 bases. After removal of 9 bases from V and 5 bases from J, the junction contained 13 bases not matched to a gene. Germline V gene sequence: CDR1 LNHDA, CDR2 SQIVND (reference sequence). The CDR3 covers 14 residues. The CDR3 nucleotides are TGTGCCAGCCGACCTCTGGGACAGCAACACGAGCAGTACTTC. It encodes CASRPLGQQHEQYF.

The chain employs TRBV18 and TRBJ2-7; 7 nucleotides align to TRBD1. J lost 5 bases, V lost 6 bases, and 7 bases had no gene match. There are 13 residues in the CDR3. CDR1 and CDR2 from the germline V gene are KGHSH and LQKENI. The CDR3 bases are TGTGCCAGCTCCGACAGGGTGACTGACGAGCAGTACTTC. It is translated as CASSDRVTDEQYF.

CDR3 amino acids: CALGGNNQQYF. CDR3 sequence (DNA): TGTGCCCTTGGCGGGAACAACCAGCAGTACTTC. The rearrangement links TRBV2 to TRBJ2-7, with TRBD2 as a possible D gene (6 bases). Per the germline V gene, CDR1 is SNHLY and CDR2 is FYNNEI. V was clipped by 11 bases and J by 8 bases, with 16 bases between them. The CDR3 covers 11 residues.

The chain couples TRBV19 to TRBJ2-5; D unresolved. The V end was cut by 3 bases, the J end by 1 base, with 9 bases between. Germline V CDR1 and CDR2: LNHDA, SQIVND (reference sequence). The CDR3 is 14 residues long. The CDR3 sequence is CASSIAAVQETQYF. CDR3 nucleotide sequence: TGTGCCAGTAGTATCGCGGCAGTCCAAGAGACCCAGTACTTC.

This clone was found once. The chain joins TRBV28 to TRBJ2-7; D is perhaps TRBD1 (6 bases). In germline, CDR1 is MDHEN, CDR2 SYDVKM. V dropped 5 bases and J dropped 7 bases, with 9 bases sitting between them. The CDR3 extends over 11 amino acids. The CDR3 region has the DNA TGTGCCAGCAGTCTCCAGGGGGAGCAGTACTTC. This encodes CASSLQGEQYF.

The chain has TRBV7-8 and TRBJ2-7; 8 bases are a match to TRBD2. The germline CDR1 and CDR2 sequences are SGHVS and FQNEAQ. The CDR3 is 16 residues long. Trimming at V came to 0 bases and at J to 3 bases, leaving 7 bases not matched to a gene. CDR3 protein: CASSLALAGLIYEQYF. In DNA, the CDR3 is TGTGCCAGCAGCTTAGCTCTAGCGGGCTTAATCTACGAGCAGTACTTC.

The chain recombines TRBV7-9 with TRBJ1-3; 9 bases align to TRBD1. Unmatched junction bases numbered 8, after V lost 11 bases and J lost 0 bases. CDR3 length equals 15 residues. Germline V gives CDR1 SEHNR, CDR2 FQNEAQ (reference sequence). The chain's CDR3 is CALTGGDYSGNTIYF. In DNA, the CDR3 is TGTGCCTTAACAGGGGGCGATTACTCTGGAAACACCATATATTTT.

The chain carries TRBV7-6 and TRBJ2-7, with 10 bases lining up with TRBD2. The germline CDR1 and CDR2 sequences are SGHVS and FNYEAQ. The V gene end was trimmed by 5 bases and the J gene end by 2 bases; junction bases not matched to a gene: 6. The CDR3 totals 15 residues. The CDR3: CASSAQAGGAYEQYF. DNA for the CDR3: TGTGCCAGCAGCGCCCAAGCGGGAGGGGCCTACGAGCAGTACTTC.

This chain joins TRBV27 and TRBJ2-7, with 12 bases aligning to TRBD2. The germline CDR1 and CDR2 sequences are MNHEY and SMNVEV (reference sequence). The CDR3 has 18 amino acids. With 3 bases clipped from V and 2 bases from J, the junction kept 11 bases outside the gene matches. CDR3 nucleotides: TGTGCCAGCAGTTTGACTAGCGGGGGTTCCTTTAAAGCCTACGAGCAGTACTTC. It specifies CASSLTSGGSFKAYEQYF.

The V gene is TRBV9, the J gene TRBJ1-3, with D tentatively TRBD1 (5 bases). The CDR3 is 17 residues long. Trimming removed 0 bases at V and 0 bases at J, with 13 bases between. Germline-derived CDR1 and CDR2 are SGDLS and YYNGEE. In DNA form, the CDR3 reads TGTGCCAGCAGCGTAGGGAGGGGAGAGGGCTCTGGAAACACCATATATTTT. Translation gives CASSVGRGEGSGNTIYF.

This clone is a singleton in its sample. J is TRBJ1-4 and V is TRBV2; 7 bases are shared with TRBD1. Germline assignment: CDR1 SNHLY and CDR2 FYNNEI. Trimming at V came to 7 bases and at J to 0 bases, leaving 8 bases not matched to a gene. The CDR3 has 16 residues. For the CDR3, the DNA is TGTGCCAGCAATCTACAGGGGACGGCAACTAATGAAAAACTGTTTTTT. Its translation is CASNLQGTATNEKLFF.

V and J are TRBV28 and TRBJ2-3, with D maybe TRBD2 (7 bases). The V gene lost 1 base and the J gene lost 6 bases, with 26 bases spanning the gap. Germline V gives CDR1 MDHEN, CDR2 SYDVKM. CDR3 length: 19 amino acids. The CDR3 is CASSLFSRWGGASRDTQYF. The CDR3 region has the DNA TGTGCCAGCAGTTTATTCTCCCGGTGGGGGGGGGCGTCAAGGGATACGCAGTATTTT.

This chain links TRBV28 with TRBJ1-1; D gene uncertain. Germline V gives CDR1 MDHEN, CDR2 SYDVKM. The CDR3 has 12 amino acids. With 11 bases removed from V and 1 base from J, the gap between germline ends came to 11 bases. CDR3 sequence: CAALSGNTEAFF. The CDR3 DNA reads as TGTGCCGCACTGTCGGGGAACACTGAAGCTTTCTTT. Drawing the rest from reference TRBV28 and TRBJ1-1, the complete variable domain is DVKVTQSSRYLVKRTGEKVFLECVQDMDHENMFWYRQDPGLGLRLIYFSYDVKMKEKGDIPEGYSVSREKKERFSLILESASTNQTSMYLCAALSGNTEAFFGQGTRLTVV.

The chain has TRBV5-6 and TRBJ2-3, with 9 nucleotides matching TRBD2. This CDR3 has 17 amino acids. The V and J ends lost 3 bases and 2 bases, in that order; junction bases with no gene match: 10. CDR1 SGHDT and CDR2 YYEEEE come from the germline V gene. The CDR3 sequence is CASSSLRAGGYTDTQYF. CDR3 DNA sequence: TGTGCCAGCAGCTCACTTAGGGCGGGAGGGTACACAGATACGCAGTATTTT.

The chain links TRBV6-1 to TRBJ1-5; 8 positions match TRBD1. V was clipped by 3 bases and J by 7 bases; unmatched bases: 14. The CDR3 is made up of 17 amino acids. From germline, CDR1 is MNHNS and CDR2 SASEGT. The CDR3 loop reads CASSETLDRGRAQPQHF. DNA for the CDR3: TGTGCCAGCAGTGAGACCCTCGACAGGGGAAGGGCCCAGCCCCAGCATTTT.

The chain has TRBV4-3 and TRBJ2-3; D is undetermined. Germline assignment: CDR1 LGHNA and CDR2 YSLEER. Trimming left V 0 bases short and J 3 bases short, with 7 bases between. CDR3 length: 14 amino acids. CDR3 residues: CASSQEHRTDTQYF. CDR3 DNA sequence: TGCGCCAGCAGCCAAGAGCATCGGACAGATACGCAGTATTTT.

The V gene is TRBV6-6, the J gene TRBJ1-5, with TRBD1 as a possible D gene (6 bases). This CDR3 has 14 amino acids. In germline, CDR1 is MNHNY, CDR2 SVGAGI (reference sequence). With 5 bases removed from V and 4 bases from J, the gap between germline ends came to 12 bases. The CDR3 DNA reads TGTGCCAGCAGTCCTAACCAGGGGAATCAGCCCCAGCATTTT. This encodes CASSPNQGNQPQHF.

J is TRBJ1-2 and V is TRBV4-3, with TRBD1 matching 8 bases. V lost 1 base and J lost 7; bases outside the gene matches: 17. In germline, CDR1 is LGHNA, CDR2 YSLEER. The CDR3 length is 18 residues. The CDR3 region has the DNA TGCGCCAGCAGCCAAGGATCTACAAGGCCCGGACAGGGATGTGGCTACACCTTC. Translation gives CASSQGSTRPGQGCGYTF.

The sample holds a few counts of this clone. The chain combines TRBV28 with TRBJ2-5, with TRBD2 as a possible D gene (5 bases). Between the trimmed V and J ends, which lost 3 bases and 2 bases, there was a span of 13 bases. The CDR3 has 15 residues. Looked up from germline, CDR1 is MDHEN and CDR2 is SYDVKM. In DNA, the CDR3 is TGTGCCAGCAGTTTCCCCTGGACTCCTCAAGAGACCCAGTACTTC. This translates into CASSFPWTPQETQYF.